This entry lists 18 T cell receptor beta chains sequenced from one sample in a study of glioma-infiltrating T cells after dendritic cell vaccination. The table came from immunoSEQ multiplex PCR; TCRdb's copy has only in-frame clones and leaves some out. Found here are about 92,000 clones, approximately 84% of them singletons; the top ten hold less than 20%. This specimen consisted of blood, obtained before dendritic cell vaccination. These receptors all stem from a human donor with glioblastoma.

The chain is built from TRBV7-9 and TRBJ1-1, with a tentative D call TRBD1 (5 bases). V gave up 7 bases and J gave up 1 base, with 13 bases separating them. In germline, CDR1 is SEHNR, CDR2 FQNEAQ (reference sequence). The CDR3 is 14 amino acids. CDR3 residues: CASKFSGENTEAFF. Here the CDR3 DNA reads TGTGCCAGCAAATTTTCGGGGGAGAACACTGAAGCTTTCTTT.

As to this clone: The junction departs from the called germline gene at one end, perhaps through a read error. The J gene is TRBJ2-7, the V gene TRBV30, with D possibly TRBD2 on 5 matching bases. The CDR3 runs 14 residues. Germline loops: CDR1 GTSNPN, CDR2 SVGIG (reference sequence). CDR3 in amino acids: CAWTVGISSSEQYF. The CDR3 DNA sequence: TGTGCCTGGACGGTCGGGATCTCGTCCTCCGAGCAGTACTTC.

This chain connects TRBV2 to TRBJ1-1, with D tentatively TRBD1 (5 bases). CDR1 SNHLY and CDR2 FYNNEI come from the germline V gene. CDR3 length equals 15 residues. V lost 0 bases and J lost 11, with 19 bases in between. CDR3 coding DNA: TGTGCCAGCAGTGAAGCCTGGGGGGTTAGGCTCTATGCTTTCTTT. Translated: CASSEAWGVRLYAFF.

The chain joins TRBV23-1 to TRBJ2-5, with D unclear. TRBV23-1 is marked as an open reading frame, function uncertain. The CDR3 extends over 13 amino acids. V dropped 10 bases and J dropped 4 bases, with 16 bases sitting between them. In nucleotides, the CDR3 is TGCGCCACTTTTACTTGGGCCGCAGAGACCCAGTACTTC. Translating gives CATFTWAAETQYF.

This chain joins TRBV15 and TRBJ2-5; 14 bases match TRBD2. Germline V gene data show CDR1 as LNHNV and CDR2 as YYDKDF (reference sequence). CDR3 length equals 18 residues. V was clipped by 0 bases and J by 7 bases; unmatched bases: 10. CDR3 in amino acids: CATSRDLGLAGGGGTQYF. In nucleotides, the CDR3 is TGTGCCACCAGCAGAGATCTTGGACTAGCGGGAGGAGGAGGGACCCAGTACTTC.

The gene calls are TRBV14 and TRBJ2-5; D is undetermined. Trimming took 3 bases from V and 0 from J, leaving 8 bases between them. The germline CDR1 and CDR2 sequences are SGHDN and FVKESK. This CDR3 comprises 14 residues. The CDR3 DNA reads TGTGCCAGCAGCCAGGCGGTCTACCAAGAGACCCAGTACTTC. Amino acids: CASSQAVYQETQYF.

The chain has TRBV7-6 and TRBJ1-1, with TRBD1 matching 7 bases. The V gene's germline CDR1 is SGHVS and CDR2 FNYEAQ. The CDR3 spans 16 residues. V was clipped by 0 bases and J by 2 bases; unmatched bases: 6. DNA of the CDR3: TGTGCCAGCAGCTTAGCAAACAGGGGCCCAAACACTGAAGCTTTCTTT. Its protein product is CASSLANRGPNTEAFF. The full variable domain, its missing parts supplied by reference TRBV7-6 and TRBJ1-1, is GAGVSQSPRYKVTKRGQDVALRCDPISGHVSLYWYRQALGQGPEFLTYFNYEAQQDKSGLPNDRFSAERPEGSISTLTIQRTEQRDSAMYRCASSLANRGPNTEAFFGQGTRLTVV.

About this clone itself: The junction departs from germline at one end; a sequencing error may be responsible. The chain is built from TRBV6-5 and TRBJ2-7, with D possibly being TRBD2 (6 bases). Germline CDR1 reads MNHEY; CDR2 reads SVGAGI. The CDR3 spans 13 residues. CDR3 DNA: TGTGCCAGCAGAGAGGCGGGGATTCCCGAGGAGTACTTC. This sequence encodes CASREAGIPEEYF.

The V call is TRBV9, the J call TRBJ2-7, with 8 bases matching TRBD2. There are 13 residues in the CDR3. Germline values: CDR1 SGDLS, CDR2 YYNGEE. J gave up 6 bases and V 0 bases, and 2 bases lay outside the gene matches. This CDR3 is CASSVGGGSEQYF. The DNA for the CDR3 is TGTGCCAGCAGCGTAGGCGGGGGGAGCGAGCAGTACTTC.

The chain has TRBV6-5 and TRBJ1-6, with 9 bases matching TRBD1. There are 16 residues in the CDR3. Trimming at V came to 0 bases and at J to 10 bases, leaving 7 bases not matched to a gene. Germline V gene data show CDR1 as MNHEY and CDR2 as SVGAGI. DNA for the CDR3: TGTGCCAGCAGTTACTCGAACAGGGGGCGCGACTCACCCCTCCACTTT. This translates into CASSYSNRGRDSPLHF.

This chain links TRBV30 with TRBJ2-1, with 13 bases that match TRBD2. Germline V gene data show CDR1 as GTSNPN and CDR2 as SVGIG (reference sequence). The CDR3 runs to 18 residues. V was pared by 2 bases and J by 3 bases, with 10 bases of the junction left unmatched. The CDR3 loop is CAWSPTRTSGSLYNEQFF. The CDR3 DNA is TGTGCCTGGAGTCCGACCCGGACTAGCGGGAGTCTCTACAATGAGCAGTTCTTC.

The CDR3 sequence is CASSKTSGISPSNEQFF. CDR3 nucleotides: TGTGCCAGCAGCAAGACCAGCGGGATCAGTCCGTCGAATGAGCAGTTCTTC. This sequence joins TRBV7-8 and TRBJ2-1, with 7 nucleotides matching TRBD2. With V trimmed by 5 bases and J by 7 bases, 17 bases remained unmatched. The CDR3 loop spans 17 amino acids. The germline gives CDR1 SGHVS, CDR2 FQNEAQ.

The chain uses TRBV18 and TRBJ2-3; 8 bases are shared with TRBD2. Losses at the gene ends were 2 bases for V and 0 bases for J; bases not matched to a gene: 4. The germline CDR1 and CDR2 sequences are KGHSH and LQKENI. The CDR3 is made up of 16 amino acids. The CDR3 sequence is CASSPALAASTDTQYF. In DNA form, the CDR3 reads TGTGCCAGCTCACCAGCACTAGCGGCTAGCACAGATACGCAGTATTTT.

The CDR3 DNA follows: TGTGCCAGCAGGTCCGGGACAGAGACCTATGGCTACACCTTC. As protein: CASRSGTETYGYTF. V and J are TRBV6-1 and TRBJ1-2; 7 bases agree with TRBD1. Germline V CDR1 and CDR2: MNHNS, SASEGT. The CDR3 loop spans 14 amino acids. The V segment lost 6 bases and the J segment 4 bases; nucleotides outside the gene matches: 8.

This chain links TRBV29-1 with TRBJ2-1, with TRBD2 identical over 8 bases. Losses at the gene ends were 7 bases for V and 2 bases for J; bases not matched to a gene: 4. This CDR3 spans 13 amino acids. In germline, CDR1 is SQVTM, CDR2 ANQGSEA. DNA of the CDR3: TGCAGCGAAAGGACTAGCACCTACAATGAGCAGTTCTTC. Protein product: CSERTSTYNEQFF.

The chain combines TRBV6-1 with TRBJ2-1; 7 bases agree with TRBD1. Germline assignment: CDR1 MNHNS and CDR2 SASEGT. The CDR3 contains 12 residues. The junction had 5 bases not matched to a gene; V was cut back by 6 bases and J by 9 bases. CDR3 DNA sequence: TGTGCCAGCAGGGCAGGGGGAATTGAGCAGTTCTTC. This sequence encodes CASRAGGIEQFF.

V and J are TRBV7-2 and TRBJ2-7; 9 bases are shared with TRBD2. CDR1 is SGHTA and CDR2 is FQGNSA in the germline V gene. V lost 5 bases to trimming and J lost 6 bases; unmatched junction nucleotides: 8. The CDR3 consists of 14 residues. For the CDR3, the DNA is TGTGCCAGCAGCCCGGGACTAGCCCGCGGCGAGCAGTACTTC. Translating gives CASSPGLARGEQYF.

This chain connects TRBV6-5 to TRBJ2-1; TRBD2 matches at 8 bases. With V trimmed by 0 bases and J by 4 bases, 5 bases remained unmatched. The CDR3 is 16 amino acids. Germline CDR1 reads MNHEY; CDR2 reads SVGAGI. In DNA, the CDR3 is TGTGCCAGCAGTTACTCTAGCGGGGAGACATACAATGAGCAGTTCTTC. It yields the protein CASSYSSGETYNEQFF.